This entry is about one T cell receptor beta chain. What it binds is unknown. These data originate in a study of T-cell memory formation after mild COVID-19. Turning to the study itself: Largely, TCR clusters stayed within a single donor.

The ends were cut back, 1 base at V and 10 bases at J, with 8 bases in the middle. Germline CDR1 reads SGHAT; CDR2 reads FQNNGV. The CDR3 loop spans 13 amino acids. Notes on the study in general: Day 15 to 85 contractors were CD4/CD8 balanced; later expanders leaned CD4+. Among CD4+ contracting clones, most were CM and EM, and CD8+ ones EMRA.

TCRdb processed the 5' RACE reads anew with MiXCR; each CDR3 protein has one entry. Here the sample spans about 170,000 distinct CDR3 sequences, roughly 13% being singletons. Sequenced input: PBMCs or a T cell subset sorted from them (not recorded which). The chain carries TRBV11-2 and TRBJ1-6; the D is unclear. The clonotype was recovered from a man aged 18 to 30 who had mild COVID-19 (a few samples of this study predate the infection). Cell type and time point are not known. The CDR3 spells CASSLVELSPLHF. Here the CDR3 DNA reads TGTGCCAGCAGCTTAGTCGAACTCTCACCCCTCCACTTT.